Presented here are 8 T cell receptor beta chains from one specimen sequenced in a study of vaccination effects on CD4 cells after COVID-19. After expansion with viral peptide pools in the ViraFEST assay, antigen-specific CD4+ T cells were sequenced. Once cultured for approximately 10 days, the cells underwent separation to obtain CD4+ T cells. Vaccinees lacked prior SARS-CoV-2 infection and tested negative for nucleocapsid antibodies. The antigens of these receptors remain unknown. This table comes from immunoSEQ multiplex PCR, and its TCRdb copy is limited to in-frame clones, with some not included. The repertoire consists of roughly 53,000 clones, with about four fifths occurring once and the leading ten covering approximately 6%. The source material was CD4+ T cells from PBMCs cultured with HCoV-OC43 spike peptides, sampled before COVID-19 vaccination. Subset here: HCoV-OC43 spike overlapping peptide pool stimulation. The receptors come from a human donor who received a COVID-19 vaccine.

A single count supports this clone. This CDR3 reads CASSVGGSTDTQYF. The CDR3 DNA reads as TGTGCCAGCAGCGTAGGGGGCAGCACAGATACGCAGTATTTT. V usage is TRBV9 and J usage is TRBJ2-3; the D gene is possibly TRBD1 (5 bases). V dropped 0 bases and J dropped 0 bases, with 5 bases sitting between them. The CDR3 contains 14 residues. Germline V gene sequence: CDR1 SGDLS, CDR2 YYNGEE.

The chain joins TRBV24-1 to TRBJ2-5, with 8 bases identical to TRBD2. With 3 bases clipped from V and 5 bases from J, the junction kept 7 bases outside the gene matches. Per germline, CDR1 KGHDR and CDR2 SFDVKD. This CDR3 spans 15 amino acids. The CDR3 loop reads CATSDQAGAGETQYF. CDR3 in DNA: TGTGCCACCAGTGATCAAGCGGGGGCCGGGGAGACCCAGTACTTC.

The rearrangement joins TRBV19 to TRBJ1-5; possible D gene TRBD1, 5 bases. The CDR3 length is 14 residues. CDR1 is LNHDA and CDR2 is SQIVND in the germline V gene (reference sequence). The germline V and J ends were trimmed by 3 bases and 1 base, with 7 bases remaining between them. In nucleotides, the CDR3 is TGTGCCAGTAGTATCCGGGACAGCAATCAGCCCCAGCATTTT. Translating gives CASSIRDSNQPQHF.

This clone was observed a single time. The chain couples TRBV12-3 or TRBV12-4 to TRBJ1-1; no firm D call. The germline V and J ends were trimmed by 5 bases and 6 bases, with 13 bases remaining between them. This CDR3 has 13 residues. The CDR3 nucleotides read TGTGCCAGCAGTCTCCGGGGTAGGGCTGAAGCTTTCTTT. Its protein product is CASSLRGRAEAFF.

This chain connects TRBV7-9 to TRBJ2-7; perhaps TRBD1 as D (5 bases). From germline, CDR1 is SEHNR and CDR2 FQNEAQ (reference sequence). Trimming cost V 5 bases and J 3 bases, with 20 bases left between them. The CDR3 length is 16 residues. This CDR3 is CASSDDRPAFSYEQYV. As DNA, the CDR3 is TGTGCCAGCAGCGACGACAGACCCGCTTTTAGCTACGAGCAGTACGTC.

This clone was seen only once. The gene calls are TRBV7-3 and TRBJ2-3; D may be TRBD2 (5 bases). V lost 2 bases and J lost 4, with 10 bases in between. Germline CDR1 reads SGHTA; CDR2 reads FQGTGA. The CDR3 totals 14 residues. The DNA of the CDR3 is TGTGCCAGCAGCTTATCACTAGACCCAGATACGCAGTATTTT. Its translation: CASSLSLDPDTQYF.

V is TRBV15 and J is TRBJ2-1; D not resolved. The CDR3 runs to 15 residues. Per germline, CDR1 LNHNV and CDR2 YYDKDF (reference sequence). V was shortened by 4 bases and J by 4 bases, with 14 bases between the two germline ends. The DNA for the CDR3 is TGTGCCACCAGCACACTGGTAAAAGGGTACAATGAGCAGTTCTTC. Residues: CATSTLVKGYNEQFF.

There are a few counts of this clone. The chain links TRBV7-8 to TRBJ1-6, with 7 bases matching TRBD1. The V and J ends lost 5 bases and 7 bases, in that order; junction bases with no gene match: 11. The germline V gene encodes CDR1 SGHVS and CDR2 FQNEAQ. The CDR3 totals 16 residues. For the CDR3, the DNA is TGTGCCAGCAGCGCATTTTTGGAACAGGGGAATTCACCCCTCCACTTT. As protein: CASSAFLEQGNSPLHF.